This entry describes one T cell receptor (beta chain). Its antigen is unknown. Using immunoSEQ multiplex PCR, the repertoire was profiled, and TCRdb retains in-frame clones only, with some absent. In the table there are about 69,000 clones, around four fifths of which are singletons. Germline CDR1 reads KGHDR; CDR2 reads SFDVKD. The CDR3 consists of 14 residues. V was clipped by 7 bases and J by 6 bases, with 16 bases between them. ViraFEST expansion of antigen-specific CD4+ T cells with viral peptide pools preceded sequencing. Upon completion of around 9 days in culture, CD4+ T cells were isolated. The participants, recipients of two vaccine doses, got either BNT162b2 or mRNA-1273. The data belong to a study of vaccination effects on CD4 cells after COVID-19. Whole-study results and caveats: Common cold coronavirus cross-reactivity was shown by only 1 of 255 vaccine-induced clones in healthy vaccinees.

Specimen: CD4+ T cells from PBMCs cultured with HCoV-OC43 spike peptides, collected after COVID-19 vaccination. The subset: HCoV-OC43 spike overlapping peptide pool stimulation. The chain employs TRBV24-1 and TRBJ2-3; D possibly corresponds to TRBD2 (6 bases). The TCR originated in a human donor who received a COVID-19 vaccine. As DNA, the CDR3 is TGTGCCACCAGGGAAGCGGGCCCTCTCGATACGCAGTATTTT. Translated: CATREAGPLDTQYF.